The 22 T cell receptor beta chains listed next were all sequenced from one sample in a study of T cell clones after liver transplantation. Only in-frame clones appear in the TCRdb table, and some are missing; sequencing was by immunoSEQ multiplex PCR. The data contain about 2,300 clones, about a fifth of them singletons. Sequencing of dividing CFSE-low cells from the MLR defined alloreactive TCRbeta sequences. Their cognate antigens are unknown. Sample: CD8+ T cells from cultured PBMCs. The receptors were gathered from a human patient who received a liver transplant. The graft donor may have contributed some T cells.

The chain combines TRBV6-6 with TRBJ2-1; 7 bases are shared with TRBD2. The CDR3 length is 14 residues. The V gene end was trimmed by 10 bases and the J gene end by 4 bases; junction bases not matched to a gene: 10. Germline lookup yields CDR1 MNHNY and CDR2 SVGAGI (reference sequence). The CDR3, as DNA: TGTGCCACCGGGCGAAGGGAGGGGTACAATGAGCAGTTCTTC. The encoded protein is CATGRREGYNEQFF.

This clone was seen a handful of times. The rearrangement joins TRBV6-9 to TRBJ1-2, with D unclear. This CDR3 has 12 amino acids. Deletions cut 6 bases from V and 3 bases from J, with 8 bases between. Germline assignment: CDR1 MNHGY and CDR2 SVAAGI. The CDR3 DNA reads as TGTGCCAGCAGCCTGGGAGACTATGGCTACACCTTC. Translated, it gives CASSLGDYGYTF.

This clone was counted only a few times. The J gene is TRBJ2-1, the V gene TRBV11-2; 10 nucleotides match TRBD2. CDR1 and CDR2 (germline): SGHAT, FQNNGV. The CDR3 extends over 16 amino acids. With V trimmed by 4 bases and J by 2 bases, 5 bases remained unmatched. DNA of the CDR3: TGTGCCAGCAGCTCAACTAGCGGGGAAGCCTACAATGAGCAGTTCTTC. Encoded protein: CASSSTSGEAYNEQFF.

This clone has more than one count but fewer than ten. A read error may be the cause here, since a much bigger clone is one base away. The chain couples TRBV11-2 to TRBJ1-1; a possible D gene is TRBD1 (5 bases). Germline CDR1 and CDR2: SGHAT and FQNNGV. The CDR3 loop spans 16 amino acids. Trimming left V 2 bases short and J 4 bases short, with 17 bases between. The CDR3 DNA is TGTGCCAGCAGCTTATCGGCGGGGGAGAGAGGCACTGAAGCTTTCTTT. The encoded protein is CASSLSAGERGTEAFF.

The chain links TRBV5-4 to TRBJ2-1; tentative D call: TRBD1 (6 bases). The germline V and J ends were trimmed by 4 bases and 0 bases, with 11 bases remaining between them. The CDR3 extends over 15 amino acids. Germline CDR1 reads SGHNT; CDR2 reads YYREEE (reference sequence). Here the CDR3 DNA reads TGTGCCAGCAGCACGGCAGGGGCCTCCTACAATGAGCAGTTCTTC. Translation: CASSTAGASYNEQFF. The full variable domain, with the rest looked up from reference TRBV5-4 and TRBJ2-1, is ETGVTQSPTHLIKTRGQQVTLRCSSQSGHNTVSWYQQALGQGPQFIFQYYREEENGRGNFPPRFSGLQFPNYSSELNVNALELDDSALYLCASSTAGASYNEQFFGPGTRLTVL.

The genes are TRBV6-5 and TRBJ1-1, with 9 bases aligning to TRBD1. V trimming: 4 bases; J trimming: 3 bases; junction bases outside the gene matches: 3. This CDR3 region has 14 residues. Germline V gives CDR1 MNHEY, CDR2 SVGAGI. The DNA of the CDR3 is TGTGCCAGCAGTTTCAACAGGGGGCACACTGAAGCTTTCTTT. Translated, it gives CASSFNRGHTEAFF.

This clone was detected only a few times. This sequence joins TRBV5-1 and TRBJ2-5; 7 bases agree with TRBD1. Germline trimming cut 2 bases from V and 0 bases from J; bases unmatched to any gene: 4. CDR3 size: 15 residues. Germline V gene data show CDR1 as SGHRS and CDR2 as YFSETQ. The CDR3: CASSFDRVYQETQYF. CDR3 DNA sequence: TGCGCCAGCAGCTTTGACAGGGTGTACCAAGAGACCCAGTACTTC.

This clone was recorded once. This chain connects TRBV19 to TRBJ1-5, with D hard to call. CDR3 length: 17 residues. Germline V CDR1 and CDR2: LNHDA, SQIVND (reference sequence). V dropped 3 bases and J dropped 0 bases, with 15 bases sitting between them. The DNA for the CDR3 is TGTGCCAGTAGTATTGGGCCCAAAGGACGTAGCAATCAGCCCCAGCATTTT. Residues: CASSIGPKGRSNQPQHF. Supplemented by reference TRBV19 and TRBJ1-5, the full variable domain reads DGGITQSPKYLFRKEGQNVTLSCEQNLNHDAMYWYRQDPGQGLRLIYYSQIVNDFQKGDIAEGYSVSREKKESFPLTVTSAQKNPTAFYLCASSIGPKGRSNQPQHFGDGTRLSIL.

The table lists this clone with a few counts. The chain joins TRBV6-1 to TRBJ1-5; maybe TRBD1 (5 bases). Between the trimmed V and J ends, which lost 6 bases and 2 bases, there was a span of 8 bases. The germline V gene encodes CDR1 MNHNS and CDR2 SASEGT. The CDR3 covers 13 residues. The CDR3 sequence: CASSRGGNQPQHF. The CDR3 DNA reads TGTGCCAGCAGCCGGGGCGGCAATCAGCCCCAGCATTTT.

This clone is large in the sample. Other DNA sequences within the sample encode an identical CDR3. The rearrangement joins TRBV29-1 to TRBJ2-7; 9 bases fit TRBD1. Germline V gene data show CDR1 as SQVTM and CDR2 as ANQGSEA. This CDR3 has 15 amino acids. V was pared by 0 bases and J by 3 bases, with 6 bases of the junction left unmatched. The CDR3 reads CSVEDAGQGGYEQYF. DNA of the CDR3: TGCAGCGTTGAAGATGCGGGACAGGGTGGCTACGAGCAGTACTTC.

This clone has a handful of counts. The chain carries TRBV7-2 and TRBJ1-1; D is uncertain. The CDR3 consists of 15 residues. Trimming removed 0 bases at V and 6 bases at J, with 14 bases between. Germline V gives CDR1 SGHTA, CDR2 FQGNSA. The CDR3 here is CASSLATLGGAEAFF. In DNA, the CDR3 is TGTGCCAGCAGCTTAGCTACCCTCGGCGGGGCTGAAGCTTTCTTT.

V gene TRBV7-9 combines with J gene TRBJ2-5; a possible D gene is TRBD1 (5 bases). The CDR3 sequence is 16 residues long. CDR1 SEHNR and CDR2 FQNEAQ come from the germline V gene (reference sequence). V dropped 0 bases and J dropped 4 bases, with 15 bases sitting between them. The CDR3 is CASSLAWDTQGETQYF. CDR3 nucleotides: TGTGCCAGCAGCTTAGCATGGGATACCCAGGGAGAGACCCAGTACTTC.

This chain uses TRBV7-7 with TRBJ2-6; perhaps TRBD1 as D (5 bases). V lost 4 bases to trimming and J lost 5 bases, with 21 bases between them. Germline CDR1 reads SSHAT; CDR2 reads FNYEAQ (reference sequence). This CDR3 is built from 18 residues. The chain's CDR3 is CASSCTGVPQSRANVLTF. The CDR3 DNA reads TGTGCCAGCAGCTGCACAGGAGTGCCACAAAGTCGGGCCAACGTCCTGACTTTC.

This clone was counted a few times. A far larger clone is just one base off, so this is likely a read error. The sample has other DNA sequences that encode this CDR3 too. The gene calls are TRBV6-5 and TRBJ2-7; D gene unclear. Trimming left V 4 bases short and J 3 bases short, with 13 bases between. The CDR3 length is 14 residues. Germline CDR1 is MNHEY and CDR2 is SVGAGI. The CDR3 loop reads CASSLGANNYEQYF. The CDR3 nucleotides are TGTGCCAGCAGTTTAGGCGCCAATAACTACGAGCAGTACTTC.

This sequence joins TRBV6-5 and TRBJ1-3; unclear D gene. This CDR3 region has 15 residues. CDR1 is MNHEY and CDR2 is SVGAGI in the germline V gene. The V end was cut by 4 bases, the J end by 3 bases, with 13 bases between. CDR3 sequence reads: CASSLGPEGGNTIYF. In DNA, the CDR3 is TGTGCCAGCAGTTTGGGCCCGGAGGGTGGAAACACCATATATTTT.

With respect to this clone: This likely reflects a read error, since a far larger clone is one base away. The sample carries other DNA sequences with the same CDR3. This chain uses TRBV11-2 with TRBJ2-6; maybe TRBD2 (7 bases). This CDR3 contains 17 residues. Trimming stripped 8 bases from V and 4 bases from J, with 21 bases between. Germline lookup yields CDR1 SGHAT and CDR2 FQNNGV. The CDR3 sequence is CASGGAQVISGANVLTF. The CDR3 nucleotides are TGTGCCAGCGGGGGGGCACAGGTTATCTCGGGGGCCAACGTCCTGACTTTC. The full variable domain, its missing parts supplied by reference TRBV11-2 and TRBJ2-6, is EAGVAQSPRYKIIEKRQSVAFWCNPISGHATLYWYQQILGQGPKLLIQFQNNGVVDDSQLPKDRFSAERLKGVDSTLKIQPAKLEDSAVYLCASGGAQVISGANVLTFGAGSRLTVL.

By share of the sample, this clone is large. V gene TRBV7-7 combines with J gene TRBJ2-5; TRBD2 matches 9 bases. J gave up 5 bases and V 4 bases, and 11 bases lay outside the gene matches. In germline, CDR1 is SSHAT, CDR2 FNYEAQ (reference sequence). The CDR3 consists of 16 residues. The CDR3 is CASSSELAGVWETQYF. CDR3 in DNA: TGTGCCAGCAGCTCGGAATTAGCGGGAGTATGGGAGACCCAGTACTTC.

This chain connects TRBV27 to TRBJ1-1; possible D gene TRBD1, 6 bases. The V and J ends lost 5 bases and 5 bases respectively, with 21 bases between them. The CDR3 runs 16 residues. Germline V gene lookup returns CDR1 MNHEY and CDR2 SMNVEV (reference sequence). CDR3 sequence: CASSQWWLGARTEAFF. The CDR3 nucleotides are TGTGCCAGCAGTCAGTGGTGGCTGGGGGCGCGGACTGAAGCTTTCTTT.

The J gene is TRBJ2-1, the V gene TRBV4-1; D is possibly TRBD1 (6 bases). The CDR3 contains 17 residues. CDR1 is MGHRA, CDR2 YSYEKL, per germline. Trimming took off 1 base at V and 8 bases at J, with 21 bases between the two ends. CDR3 region: CASSQGSGRGPEDEQFF. The CDR3 coding sequence is TGCGCCAGCAGCCAAGGTTCCGGCAGGGGCCCAGAGGATGAGCAGTTCTTC.

This clone is large. V usage is TRBV2 and J usage is TRBJ2-7; weak D call: TRBD2 (6 bases). Trimming pared 0 bases from V and 2 bases from J, leaving 8 bases between. The CDR3 spans 14 residues. In germline, CDR1 is SNHLY, CDR2 FYNNEI. The CDR3 nucleotides are TGTGCCAGCAGTGAAGCGGGCGGGGCCTACGAGCAGTACTTC. Translated: CASSEAGGAYEQYF.

The V call is TRBV7-9, the J call TRBJ2-1; TRBD2 might be the D (6 bases). With 4 bases removed from V and 10 bases from J, the gap between germline ends came to 20 bases. The germline CDR1 and CDR2 sequences are SEHNR and FQNEAQ (reference sequence). CDR3 length: 15 amino acids. In DNA form, the CDR3 reads TGTGCCAGCAGCTCCGCCGAGGGAGGCTTCAGAGAGCAGTTCTTC. Its translation: CASSSAEGGFREQFF.

Worth noting for this clone: A single base is all that separates this from a far larger clone, so a read error is likely. Other DNA sequences in this specimen translate into the identical CDR3. CDR3 nucleotide sequence: TGTGCCAGCGGGGCCTACGAGCAGTACTTC. This gives the protein CASGAYEQYF. This chain links TRBV6-5 with TRBJ2-7; no clear D. The CDR3 extends over 10 amino acids. The germline V gene has CDR1 MNHEY and CDR2 SVGAGI. Trimming removed 8 bases from V and 2 bases from J, with 4 bases in between.